This entry lists 16 T cell receptor beta chains sequenced from one sample in a study of OX40 agonist ivuxolimab in advanced cancers. The library was generated by the immunoSEQ multiplex PCR assay. TCRdb stores this immuneACCESS table with in-frame sequences only. Part of the clones is absent; in the studies checked, under half of the shortfall reflects unresolved V genes, and no reason is known for the rest. Across this sample there are approximately 84,000 clones, with approximately 90% seen only once. The ten largest clones represent 0.4% to 0.55% of the sample. The sample consisted of CD4+ or CD8+ T cells sorted from blood, taken in a trial of the OX40 agonist ivuxolimab. These receptors all stem from an adult with an advanced solid tumor such as melanoma, head and neck, liver or kidney cancer.

This chain uses TRBV7-2 with TRBJ1-3, with no clear D. The germline CDR1 and CDR2 sequences are SGHTA and FQGNSA. The CDR3 covers 13 residues. With 4 bases removed from V and 5 bases from J, the gap between germline ends came to 9 bases. The CDR3 DNA reads as TGTGCCAGCAGCTCAGATAGGAGAAACACCATATATTTT. Translation gives CASSSDRRNTIYF.

Here the CDR3 reads CASRPRQGANEQYF. The CDR3 DNA is TGTGCCAGTAGGCCGAGGCAGGGGGCCAACGAGCAGTACTTC. This chain uses TRBV19 with TRBJ2-5; 8 nucleotides match TRBD1. The J call may be faulty, since TRBJ2-7 better matches the DNA end. Germline V gene sequence: CDR1 LNHDA, CDR2 SQIVND (reference sequence). This CDR3 region has 14 residues.

V gene TRBV19 combines with J gene TRBJ2-1; maybe TRBD2 (5 bases). Germline V gives CDR1 LNHDA, CDR2 SQIVND (reference sequence). CDR3 length equals 15 residues. The V and J ends lost 3 bases and 4 bases respectively, with 13 bases between them. CDR3 residues: CASSIPLGAYNEQFF. The CDR3 coding sequence is TGTGCCAGTAGTATCCCCCTGGGAGCATACAATGAGCAGTTCTTC.

The chain combines TRBV2 with TRBJ2-5; TRBD2 matches at 10 bases. The CDR3 contains 16 residues. Trimming removed 3 bases from V and 4 bases from J; junction bases left unmatched: 8. Germline V CDR1 and CDR2: SNHLY, FYNNEI. CDR3 coding DNA: TGTGCCAGCAGTGAGTGGAGCGGGAGGGTTGTAGAGACCCAGTACTTC. Translated, it gives CASSEWSGRVVETQYF.

The rearrangement joins TRBV5-6 to TRBJ1-1, with unresolved D. Germline CDR1 SGHDT, CDR2 YYEEEE. Deletions cut 0 bases from V and 5 bases from J, with 14 bases between. The CDR3 is made up of 15 amino acids. The CDR3 sequence: CASSLAVARDTEAFF. The DNA of the CDR3 is TGTGCCAGCAGCTTGGCCGTAGCCCGGGATACTGAAGCTTTCTTT.

J is TRBJ1-2 and V is TRBV19; D remains unclear. Germline CDR1 reads LNHDA; CDR2 reads SQIVND (reference sequence). This CDR3 is built from 13 residues. Trimming took 7 bases from V and 1 from J, leaving 10 bases between them. Written as DNA, the CDR3 is TGTGCCAGTAAGGAGGGAATTAACTATGGCTACACCTTC. The encoded protein is CASKEGINYGYTF.

The CDR3 nucleotides read TGTGCCAGCAGAAAACAGGGTGGTGGCAATGAGCAGTTCTTC. This codes for CASRKQGGGNEQFF. The V and J genes are TRBV6-5 and TRBJ2-1; tentatively, D is TRBD1 (6 bases). Germline loops: CDR1 MNHEY, CDR2 SVGAGI. This CDR3 is built from 14 residues. Deletions cut 6 bases from V and 6 bases from J, with 15 bases between.

In DNA, the CDR3 is TGTGCCAGCAGCTCGGGGGGGCACGAGGGTGAGCAGTTCTTC. It translates to CASSSGGHEGEQFF. The chain links TRBV11-3 to TRBJ2-1, with 8 bases identical to TRBD2. The ends lost 4 bases at V and 9 bases at J; junction bases unmatched: 8. CDR1 SGHNT and CDR2 YENEEA come from the germline V gene. The length of the CDR3 is 14 residues.

V usage is TRBV6-5 and J usage is TRBJ2-7; D may match TRBD1 or TRBD2 (5 bases each). Per germline, CDR1 MNHEY and CDR2 SVGAGI. V was trimmed by 2 bases and J by 0 bases, leaving 11 bases between them. There are 15 residues in the CDR3. CDR3 region: CASSYGGLSSYEQYF. CDR3 coding DNA: TGTGCCAGCAGTTACGGGGGTCTCAGCTCCTACGAGCAGTACTTC.

The gene calls are TRBV18 and TRBJ1-1, with D possibly matching TRBD1 (5 bases). Trimming took off 6 bases at V and 4 bases at J, with 15 bases between the two ends. Germline CDR1 reads KGHSH; CDR2 reads LQKENI. The CDR3 covers 14 residues. Here the CDR3 reads CASSRDLSGTEAFF. Written as DNA, the CDR3 is TGTGCCAGCTCCCGGGACCTGTCAGGCACTGAAGCTTTCTTT.

V and J are TRBV7-9 and TRBJ1-2; D not certain. Germline CDR1 reads SEHNR; CDR2 reads FQNEAQ (reference sequence). The CDR3 has 14 amino acids. Trimming shortened V by 2 bases and J by 3 bases, and 10 bases separated the two germline ends. The CDR3 DNA follows: TGTGCCAGCAGCTTACAGTCGGCTGACTATGGCTACACCTTC. It specifies CASSLQSADYGYTF.

The V gene is TRBV6-5, the J gene TRBJ1-1; possibly TRBD1 for D (5 bases). Germline V CDR1 and CDR2: MNHEY, SVGAGI. The CDR3 loop spans 11 amino acids. The V gene lost 7 bases and the J gene lost 9 bases, with 12 bases spanning the gap. CDR3 sequence: CASTLGGKAFF. CDR3 coding DNA: TGTGCCAGCACCTTGGGGGGGAAAGCTTTCTTT.

The chain joins TRBV11-3 to TRBJ2-2; no reliable D call. This CDR3 region has 12 residues. Germline V lookup: CDR1 SGHNT, CDR2 YENEEA. V gave up 6 bases and J gave up 0 bases, with 2 bases separating them. This CDR3 reads CASRANTGELFF. DNA of the CDR3: TGTGCCAGCAGGGCGAACACCGGGGAGCTGTTTTTT.

The chain is built from TRBV14 and TRBJ2-5; D tentatively reads TRBD1 or TRBD2 (5 bases each). Germline CDR1 and CDR2: SGHDN and FVKESK. The ends were cut back, 1 base at V and 5 bases at J, with 14 bases in the middle. CDR3 size: 15 residues. CDR3 nucleotide sequence: TGTGCCAGCAGCCAAGTCACAGGCTGGGACGAGACCCAGTACTTC. Protein sequence: CASSQVTGWDETQYF. Combining the CDR3 with reference TRBV14 and TRBJ2-5 gives the whole variable domain EAGVTQFPSHSVIEKGQTVTLRCDPISGHDNLYWYRRVMGKEIKFLLHFVKESKQDESGMPNNRFLAERTGGTYSTLKVQPAELEDSGVYFCASSQVTGWDETQYFGPGTRLLVL.

The chain joins TRBV9 to TRBJ1-2; 7 bases agree with TRBD1. The germline V gene has CDR1 SGDLS and CDR2 YYNGEE. With 4 bases clipped from V and 3 bases from J, the junction kept 3 bases outside the gene matches. The length of the CDR3 is 13 residues. The CDR3 region is CASSPGTDYGYTF. CDR3 coding DNA: TGTGCCAGCAGCCCGGGGACAGACTATGGCTACACCTTC. The full variable domain, with the rest looked up from reference TRBV9 and TRBJ1-2, is DSGVTQTPKHLITATGQRVTLRCSPRSGDLSVYWYQQSLDQGLQFLIQYYNGEERAKGNILERFSAQQFPDLHSELNLSSLELGDSALYFCASSPGTDYGYTFGSGTRLTVV.

The chain has TRBV15 and TRBJ2-2; maybe TRBD2 (6 bases). CDR1 and CDR2 (germline): LNHNV, YYDKDF (reference sequence). Trimming stripped 3 bases from V and 6 bases from J, with 17 bases between. CDR3 length: 16 residues. The CDR3 region has the DNA TGTGCCACCAGCAGGGGCGGGAACCTCTCCCCCGGGGAGCTGTTTTTT. Translation: CATSRGGNLSPGELFF. Based on the CDR3 plus reference TRBV15 and TRBJ2-2, the full variable domain is DAMVIQNPRYQVTQFGKPVTLSCSQTLNHNVMYWYQQKSSQAPKLLFHYYDKDFNNEADTPDNFQSRRPNTSFCFLDIRSPGLGDTAMYLCATSRGGNLSPGELFFGEGSRLTVL.